These 6 T cell receptor beta chains were sequenced from one sample in a study of CD8 T cell repertoires and HIV-1 epitope variants. Clones were read by immunoSEQ multiplex PCR, and TCRdb kept only the in-frame ones, dropping some. The sample records 5,900 or so clones, 50% to 70% being singletons. No antigen has been identified for these receptors. Input material: cultured CD8+ T cells derived from PBMCs. The source of these receptors is a male donor with HIV.

V and J are TRBV7-8 and TRBJ2-7, with no clear D. The germline V and J ends were trimmed by 5 bases and 1 base, with 15 bases remaining between them. Germline assignment: CDR1 SGHVS and CDR2 FQNEAQ. The CDR3 length is 15 residues. As DNA, the CDR3 is TGTGCCAGCAGCCCGCGTCCAGGCCTATCCTACGAGCAGTACTTC. It encodes CASSPRPGLSYEQYF. The complete variable domain, with remaining parts taken from reference TRBV7-8 and TRBJ2-7, reads GAGVSQSPRYKVAKRGQDVALRCDPISGHVSLFWYQQALGQGPEFLTYFQNEAQLDKSGLPSDRFFAERPEGSVSTLKIQRTQQEDSAVYLCASSPRPGLSYEQYFGPGTRLTVT.

This sequence joins TRBV29-1 and TRBJ2-1, with D maybe TRBD2 (6 bases). This CDR3 has 17 amino acids. CDR1 is SQVTM, CDR2 ANQGSEA, per germline. V gave up 0 bases and J gave up 1 base, with 16 bases separating them. CDR3 nucleotides: TGCAGCGTTGAAGATGTTTTCGGGGGTGCGTCCTACAATGAGCAGTTCTTC. It codes for CSVEDVFGGASYNEQFF.

The chain recombines TRBV5-5 with TRBJ2-5; D might be TRBD1 (6 bases). The CDR3 is 14 amino acids. Trimming took off 3 bases at V and 5 bases at J, with 14 bases between the two ends. Germline CDR1 is SGHKS and CDR2 is YYEKEE (reference sequence). The CDR3 DNA reads TGTGCCAGCAGCTATAGACAGGCAGTGGAGACCCAGTACTTC. It specifies CASSYRQAVETQYF.

The chain has TRBV7-8 and TRBJ1-3; D not resolved. CDR1 is SGHVS, CDR2 FQNEAQ, per germline. With 1 base removed from V and 1 base from J, the gap between germline ends came to 5 bases. The CDR3 consists of 14 residues. CDR3 nucleotides: TGTGCCAGCAGCTTAGGGATTTCTGGAAACACCATATATTTT. As protein: CASSLGISGNTIYF.

The rearrangement uses TRBV4-1 and TRBJ2-7; the match to TRBD2 covers 9 bases. J gave up 2 bases and V 1 base, and 3 bases lay outside the gene matches. Germline V gene data show CDR1 as MGHRA and CDR2 as YSYEKL. CDR3 size: 15 residues. Written as DNA, the CDR3 is TGCGCCAGCAGCCAAGCAGCGGGAGGAGCCTACGAGCAGTACTTC. It codes for CASSQAAGGAYEQYF.

CDR3 residues: CASSEASGSTDTQYF. The CDR3 region has the DNA TGTGCCAGCAGTGAGGCTAGCGGGTCCACAGATACGCAGTATTTT. The V gene is TRBV2, the J gene TRBJ2-3; 8 nucleotides agree with TRBD2. The germline V gene has CDR1 SNHLY and CDR2 FYNNEI. The V gene end was trimmed by 3 bases and the J gene end by 2 bases; junction bases not matched to a gene: 4. The length of the CDR3 is 15 residues. The full variable domain, completed using reference TRBV2 and TRBJ2-3, is EPEVTQTPSHQVTQMGQEVILRCVPISNHLYFYWYRQILGQKVEFLVSFYNNEISEKSEIFDDQFSVERPDGSNFTLKIRSTKLEDSAMYFCASSEASGSTDTQYFGPGTRLTVL.